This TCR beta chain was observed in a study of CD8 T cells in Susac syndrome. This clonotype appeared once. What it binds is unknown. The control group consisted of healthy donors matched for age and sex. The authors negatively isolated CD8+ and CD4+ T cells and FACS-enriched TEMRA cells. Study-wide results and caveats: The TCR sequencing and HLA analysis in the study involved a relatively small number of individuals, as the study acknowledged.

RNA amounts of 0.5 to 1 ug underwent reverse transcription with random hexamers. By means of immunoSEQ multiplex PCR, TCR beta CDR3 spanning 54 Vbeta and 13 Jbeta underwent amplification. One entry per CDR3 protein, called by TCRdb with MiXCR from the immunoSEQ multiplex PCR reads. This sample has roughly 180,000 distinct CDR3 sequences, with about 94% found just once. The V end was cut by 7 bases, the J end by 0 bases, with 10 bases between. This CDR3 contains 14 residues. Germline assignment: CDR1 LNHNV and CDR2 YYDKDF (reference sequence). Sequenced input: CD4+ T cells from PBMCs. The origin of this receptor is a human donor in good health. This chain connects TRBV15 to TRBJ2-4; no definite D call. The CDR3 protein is CATKQDLAKNIQYF. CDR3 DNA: TGTGCCACCAAGCAGGACCTAGCCAAAAACATTCAGTACTTC.